This entry concerns a single T cell receptor beta chain. The protocol was immunoSEQ multiplex PCR, while the TCRdb copy is restricted to in-frame clones and leaves out a portion. The top ten clones hold 5% to 6.5% of a sample with around 100,000 clones, approximately 88% of them seen once. This record belongs to a study of identifying expanded T cells in peripheral blood. This TCR was sampled from a person aged 18 to 75 in good health. The sample taken for sequencing was blood.

The CDR3 spells CASSLPLGQGASAEAFF. In DNA, the CDR3 is TGTGCCAGCAGCCTACCCTTAGGACAGGGAGCATCGGCTGAAGCTTTCTTT. This chain uses TRBV7-9 with TRBJ1-1; 8 nucleotides line up with TRBD1. J gave up 6 bases and V 5 bases, and 17 bases lay outside the gene matches. The CDR3 loop spans 17 amino acids. Germline V gene sequence: CDR1 SEHNR, CDR2 FQNEAQ (reference sequence).